A selection of T cell receptor beta chains follows, all from one sample in a study of glioma-infiltrating T cells after dendritic cell vaccination. TCRdb's copy holds only in-frame clones and misses some; the assay was immunoSEQ multiplex PCR. The sample lists approximately 93,000 clones; roughly 85% were seen once. Sequenced material: blood, taken after dendritic cell vaccination. The receptor set was obtained from a human donor with glioblastoma. Both conserved end residues are part of each CDR3. The order of the fields is V gene, J gene, clone size, D gene, CDR3 protein, CDR3 DNA. D genes are given only for firm matches. Some rows mark clone size as missing; the rest say once, few, many or name a class of expanded clone.

>TRBV4-1|TRBJ2-7|-|-
CASSQGSSYEQYF
TGCGCCAGCAGCCAGGGGAGCTCCTACGAGCAGTACTTC
>TRBV2|TRBJ2-3|-|-
CASSPDSYTDTQYF
TGTGCCAGCAGCCCGGACAGCTACACAGATACGCAGTATTTT
>TRBV29-1|TRBJ1-2|-|-
CSVVIGSNYGYTF
TGCAGCGTTGTAATCGGGAGTAACTATGGCTACACCTTC
>TRBV11-1|TRBJ2-1|-|TRBD2
CASSLVATSQNNEQFF
TGTGCCAGCAGCTTAGTGGCGACTAGCCAGAACAATGAGCAGTTCTTC
>TRBV19|TRBJ1-1|-|-
CASSNKGTEAFF
TGTGCCAGTAGTAACAAGGGGACTGAAGCTTTCTTT
>TRBV5-6|TRBJ2-3|-|TRBD2
CASSFGSGEDTQYF
TGTGCCAGCAGCTTTGGTAGCGGGGAAGATACGCAGTATTTT
>TRBV5-1|TRBJ2-5|-|-
CASSSPRAGAGPEQETQYF
TGCGCCAGCAGCTCACCCCGGGCAGGGGCAGGCCCCGAACAAGAGACCCAGTACTTC
>TRBV7-9|TRBJ2-1|-|TRBD2
CASSLGLASNSYNEQFF
TGTGCCAGCAGCCTAGGACTAGCGAGCAACTCCTACAATGAGCAGTTCTTC
>TRBV2|TRBJ2-5|-|-
CASSGAGNPQETQYF
TGTGCCAGCAGTGGGGCGGGGAACCCACAAGAGACCCAGTACTTC
>TRBV6-6|TRBJ2-1|-|-
CASSYSIDEQFF
TGTGCCAGCAGTTACTCGATAGATGAGCAGTTCTTC
>TRBV18|TRBJ1-5|once|-
CASSPREGNQPQHF
TGTGCCAGCTCACCAAGGGAGGGCAATCAGCCCCAGCATTTT
>TRBV7-2|TRBJ1-4|-|-
CASSANRRDNEKLFF
TGTGCCAGCAGCGCCAACAGGAGAGATAATGAAAAACTGTTTTTT
>TRBV6-5|TRBJ2-1|-|TRBD2
CASEAGLAGESEQFF
TGTGCCAGCGAGGCCGGACTAGCGGGGGAGAGTGAGCAGTTCTTC
>TRBV6-4|TRBJ1-5|-|TRBD1
CASSPTGGNNQPQHF
TGTGCCAGCAGTCCTACAGGGGGGAACAATCAGCCCCAGCATTTT
>TRBV5-4|TRBJ2-3|-|TRBD2
CASSLGGPGTSGSTDTQYF
TGTGCCAGCAGCTTGGGGGGTCCCGGGACTAGCGGGTCGACAGATACGCAGTATTTT
>TRBV19|TRBJ2-6|once|TRBD1
CATADRAWISGANVLTF
TGTGCCACCGCCGACAGGGCATGGATCTCTGGGGCCAACGTCCTGACTTTC
>TRBV2|TRBJ1-5|-|TRBD1
CASREQGAGLNQPQHF
TGTGCCAGCAGGGAACAGGGGGCTGGCCTCAATCAGCCCCAGCATTTT
>TRBV4-1|TRBJ2-7|-|-
CASSQDMASKRYEQYF
TGCGCCAGCAGCCAAGATATGGCTAGCAAACGATACGAGCAGTACTTC
>TRBV25-1|TRBJ2-2|few|-
CASSESHGAAFSTGELFF
TGTGCCAGCAGTGAATCCCATGGGGCAGCCTTCAGCACCGGGGAGCTGTTTTTT
>TRBV27|TRBJ2-7|-|TRBD1
CASSFSPGQAPFEQYF
TGTGCCAGCAGTTTTAGTCCGGGACAGGCCCCTTTCGAGCAGTACTTC
>TRBV6-1|TRBJ2-7|-|TRBD2
CASSEQRGLTYEQYF
TGTGCCAGCAGTGAACAGCGGGGGCTGACCTACGAGCAGTACTTC
>TRBV28|TRBJ1-5|-|-
CASSFDLRASGNQPQHF
TGTGCCAGCAGTTTCGATTTGCGAGCGTCGGGCAATCAGCCCCAGCATTTT
>TRBV2|TRBJ2-5|-|TRBD1
CASSELDRGQETQYF
TGTGCCAGCAGCGAGCTGGACAGGGGACAAGAGACCCAGTACTTC
>TRBV6-5|TRBJ2-1|-|TRBD2
CASTGLAGEQFF
TGTGCCAGCACGGGACTAGCCGGTGAGCAGTTCTTC
>TRBV4-1|TRBJ2-1|-|TRBD2
CASSQGGLAGDNEQFF
TGCGCCAGCAGCCAAGGGGGACTAGCGGGAGACAATGAGCAGTTCTTC
>TRBV4-3|TRBJ2-5|-|-
CASSQDSEETQYF
TGCGCCAGCAGCCAAGATTCTGAAGAGACCCAGTACTTC
>TRBV5-4|TRBJ2-7|-|TRBD1
CASSPPDRRSREQYF
TGTGCCAGCAGTCCCCCGGACAGGCGCTCGCGGGAGCAGTACTTC
>TRBV28|TRBJ2-7|-|TRBD2
CASRRTSGRMDEQYF
TGTGCCAGCAGAAGGACTAGCGGGAGAATGGACGAGCAGTACTTC
>TRBV19|TRBJ2-7|-|-
CASSMAVSYEQYF
TGTGCCAGTAGTATGGCAGTTTCCTACGAGCAGTACTTC
>TRBV7-7|TRBJ2-2|-|TRBD2
CASSSREVDTGELFF
TGTGCCAGCAGCTCCCGGGAGGTGGACACCGGGGAGCTGTTTTTT
>TRBV6-5|TRBJ1-2|-|-
CASTLGTNSGYTF
TGTGCCAGCACCCTCGGGACAAACTCAGGCTACACCTTC
>TRBV6-5|TRBJ2-4|-|-
CASSGGAGNIQYF
TGTGCCAGCAGTGGGGGCGCCGGAAACATTCAGTACTTC
>TRBV10-3|TRBJ2-1|-|TRBD2
CAISGQSSGGVNEQFF
TGTGCCATCAGTGGTCAGTCTAGCGGGGGCGTCAATGAGCAGTTCTTC
>TRBV7-3|TRBJ2-1|-|TRBD2
CASSRLAGAYNEQFF
TGTGCCAGCAGCCGACTAGCGGGAGCCTACAATGAGCAGTTCTTC
>TRBV18|TRBJ2-7|-|-
CASSPPSSYEQYF
TGTGCCAGCTCGCCTCCGAGCTCCTACGAGCAGTACTTC
>TRBV19|TRBJ2-7|-|-
CASSPLQGGIYEQYF
TGTGCCAGTAGTCCTTTGCAGGGCGGGATTTACGAGCAGTACTTC
>TRBV7-3|TRBJ2-5|-|-
CASSKEAGRGLETQYF
TGTGCCAGCAGCAAGGAAGCAGGAAGGGGGTTAGAGACCCAGTACTTC
>TRBV6-4|TRBJ2-1|once|TRBD2
CASSALAGGPDEQFF
TGTGCCAGCAGTGCACTAGCGGGGGGGCCGGATGAGCAGTTCTTC
>TRBV4-3|TRBJ2-5|-|TRBD2
CASSQASGGVSSSSGETQYF
TGCGCCAGCAGCCAAGCCAGCGGGGGGGTGAGCTCGTCGTCAGGAGAGACCCAGTACTTC
>TRBV5-1|TRBJ2-7|-|-
CASSGGYEQYF
TGCGCCAGCAGCGGAGGTTACGAGCAGTACTTC
>TRBV5-4|TRBJ1-6|-|-
CASSSVAVRTRDSPLHF
TGTGCCAGCAGCTCGGTTGCGGTCCGAACCAGGGATTCACCCCTCCACTTT
>TRBV19|TRBJ2-1|-|TRBD2
CATRRTSGGEFNEQFF
TGTGCCACCCGTCGGACTAGCGGGGGGGAGTTCAATGAGCAGTTCTTC
>TRBV7-9|TRBJ2-7|-|TRBD2
CASSLVAGEPASYEQYF
TGTGCCAGCAGCTTAGTTGCGGGAGAGCCCGCCTCCTACGAGCAGTACTTC
>TRBV11-3|TRBJ2-5|-|-
CASSLGARDRSQETQYF
TGTGCCAGCAGCTTAGGGGCTCGTGACAGAAGCCAAGAGACCCAGTACTTC
>TRBV7-6|TRBJ1-1|-|-
CASSLGVQTVNTEAFF
TGTGCCAGCAGCTTAGGGGTTCAGACAGTTAACACTGAAGCTTTCTTT